Presented here are 15 T cell receptor beta chains from one specimen sequenced in a study of CD8 T cells in ankylosing spondylitis. TCRdb itself ran the 5' RACE reads through MiXCR, one entry per CDR3 protein. This sample carries 400,000 to 450,000 distinct CDR3 sequences, 15% to 20% of them seen once, and the ten largest clones take approximately 1%. Their antigens remain unidentified. Study conclusions and caveats: One TCR beta motif, made up of under ten highly homologous variants, appeared characteristic of ankylosing spondylitis blood.

Source material: blood, either unsorted or a sorted T cell fraction (not recorded which). The receptors come from a male donor with ankylosing spondylitis.

This clonotype was observed a handful of times. The V gene is TRBV6-6, the J gene TRBJ1-1; 8 bases map to TRBD1. Germline V gene lookup returns CDR1 MNHNY and CDR2 SVGAGI (reference sequence). This CDR3 contains 12 residues. J was trimmed by 11 bases and V by 6 bases; bases with no gene match: 8. The CDR3: CASSQRQGYAFF. The DNA of the CDR3 is TGTGCCAGCAGCCAGAGACAGGGGTATGCTTTCTTT.

In this sample, this clonotype turned up many times. The V gene is TRBV12-3 or TRBV12-4, the J gene TRBJ2-7; TRBD1 might be the D (5 bases). Trimming pared 1 base from V and 6 bases from J, leaving 10 bases between. The CDR3 covers 13 residues. CDR3 bases: TGTGCCAGCAGTTTAGGGCAGGGTCTCGAGCAGTACTTC. Translation: CASSLGQGLEQYF.

This clonotype was seen more than once but under ten times. This chain links TRBV27 with TRBJ2-1; 15 bases fit TRBD2. The V gene's germline CDR1 is MNHEY and CDR2 SMNVEV (reference sequence). The CDR3 sequence is 16 residues long. Trimming at V came to 3 bases and at J to 5 bases, leaving 2 bases not matched to a gene. CDR3 loop: CASSLGTSGGNNEQFF. The DNA of the CDR3 is TGTGCCAGCAGTTTGGGGACTAGCGGGGGGAACAATGAGCAGTTCTTC.

The V gene is TRBV30, the J gene TRBJ1-4; weak D call: TRBD1 (5 bases). Germline lookup yields CDR1 GTSNPN and CDR2 SVGIG (reference sequence). The CDR3 is made up of 15 amino acids. The V and J ends lost 3 bases and 8 bases respectively, with 19 bases between them. CDR3 DNA sequence: TGTGCCTGGAGGGGAGGAGGGACGCCCGGCGAAAAACTGTTTTTT. It codes for CAWRGGGTPGEKLFF.

The chain joins TRBV6-2 or TRBV6-3 to TRBJ2-1, with 10 bases aligning to TRBD2. V shed 2 bases, J shed 9 bases, and the junction held 4 bases outside the gene matches. Looked up from germline, CDR1 is MNHEY and CDR2 is SVGEGT. The CDR3 is 14 residues long. CDR3 sequence: CASSYGAGGGEQFF. CDR3 bases: TGTGCCAGCAGTTACGGAGCGGGAGGGGGTGAGCAGTTCTTC.

This clonotype occurred a few times. This chain uses TRBV20-1 with TRBJ2-3; D remains unclear. Germline CDR1 and CDR2: DFQATT and SNEGSKA (reference sequence). The CDR3 is 11 amino acids. The ends were cut back, 3 bases at V and 4 bases at J, with 5 bases in the middle. The DNA for the CDR3 is TGCAGTGCTAGCTATGCAGATACGCAGTATTTT. This gives the protein CSASYADTQYF.

This chain connects TRBV6-2 or TRBV6-3 to TRBJ1-3, with D unresolved. This CDR3 region has 19 residues. Germline loops: CDR1 MNHEY, CDR2 SVGEGT. Trimming left V 0 bases short and J 0 bases short, with 18 bases between. This CDR3 is CASSYSITIYRNSGNTIYF. The CDR3 DNA reads TGTGCCAGCAGTTACTCGATTACTATTTACCGAAACTCTGGAAACACCATATATTTT.

The V call is TRBV28, the J call TRBJ1-2; unclear D gene. Trimming removed 6 bases from V and 6 bases from J, with 14 bases in between. The CDR3 is made up of 13 amino acids. CDR1 and CDR2 (germline): MDHEN, SYDVKM. CDR3 sequence reads: CASREGTNNGYTF. The CDR3 coding sequence is TGTGCCAGCAGGGAAGGTACCAACAATGGCTACACCTTC.

The CDR3 bases are TGTGCCAGCAGCTCGCTAGCGCCTGGCACAGATACGCAGTATTTT. This sequence encodes CASSSLAPGTDTQYF. The J gene is TRBJ2-3, the V gene TRBV7-9; a weak D match, TRBD2 (6 bases). Trimming took off 4 bases at V and 1 base at J, with 12 bases between the two ends. The CDR3 extends over 15 amino acids. The germline V gene has CDR1 SEHNR and CDR2 FQNEAQ (reference sequence).

This clonotype has at least ten counts. J is TRBJ2-1 and V is TRBV24-1; possible D gene TRBD1, 5 bases. This CDR3 is 15 amino acids long. Per the germline V gene, CDR1 is KGHDR and CDR2 is SFDVKD. Trimming removed 2 bases at V and 4 bases at J, with 11 bases between. The CDR3 sequence is CATSDSGHTYNEQFF. The CDR3 nucleotides read TGTGCCACCAGTGATTCAGGGCATACATACAATGAGCAGTTCTTC.

This chain joins TRBV3-1 and TRBJ1-2, with 7 positions matching TRBD1. The CDR3 is 14 residues long. Germline lookup yields CDR1 LGHDT and CDR2 YNNKEL (reference sequence). Germline trimming cut 4 bases from V and 4 bases from J; bases unmatched to any gene: 6. The DNA of the CDR3 is TGTGCCAGCAGCCGTAGGGCAGGGGGCTATGGCTACACCTTC. Translation gives CASSRRAGGYGYTF.

This clonotype was recorded a few times. The chain has TRBV6-2 or TRBV6-3 and TRBJ2-7; D may be TRBD1 (5 bases). CDR1 and CDR2 (germline): MNHEY, SVGEGT. The CDR3 extends over 11 amino acids. Trimming left V 6 bases short and J 6 bases short, with 9 bases between. CDR3 residues: CASRQRGEQYF. DNA of the CDR3: TGTGCCAGCAGGCAAAGGGGCGAGCAGTACTTC.

V and J are TRBV6-5 and TRBJ2-7, with 8 positions matching TRBD1. V lost 5 bases, J lost 0 bases, and 6 bases stayed unmatched. This CDR3 has 15 amino acids. Germline CDR1 reads MNHEY; CDR2 reads SVGAGI. DNA of the CDR3: TGTGCCAGCAGTCACGGGCAGGGGGCCTCCTACGAGCAGTACTTC. It translates to CASSHGQGASYEQYF.

The rearrangement joins TRBV5-4 to TRBJ2-1; D uncertain. The CDR3 covers 15 residues. Trimming cost V 0 bases and J 7 bases, with 14 bases left between them. CDR1 and CDR2 (germline): SGHNT, YYREEE (reference sequence). The CDR3 DNA is TGTGCCAGCAGCTTGGGGCTAGAGCCTGGGAATGAGCAGTTCTTC. This encodes CASSLGLEPGNEQFF.

This clonotype was observed a few times. The chain combines TRBV15 with TRBJ2-3; TRBD1 agrees at 7 bases. Germline-derived CDR1 and CDR2 are LNHNV and YYDKDF (reference sequence). With 0 bases clipped from V and 2 bases from J, the junction kept 2 bases outside the gene matches. The CDR3 is 15 amino acids. CDR3 region: CATSRETGFTDTQYF. CDR3 bases: TGTGCCACCAGCAGAGAGACAGGGTTCACAGATACGCAGTATTTT.